This is a list of T cell receptor beta chains from one sample in a study of cytomegalovirus exposure and HLA in healthy donors. The protocol was immunoSEQ multiplex PCR, while the TCRdb copy is restricted to in-frame clones and leaves out a portion. The repertoire consists of roughly 120,000 clones, with around three quarters occurring once and the leading ten covering about 8%. Material for sequencing was PBMCs. Receptors originate from a woman in her forties or fifties in good health and CMV-seropositive. CDR3s include the opening cysteine and the closing phenylalanine or tryptophan. Each record gives: D gene, V gene, J gene, CDR3 length, clone size, CDR3 DNA, CDR3 protein. The D gene is left open where the match is weak. Not every row has a clone size; where given, it reads once, few, many or a size class.

-	TRBV27	TRBJ1-2	15	-	TGTGCCAGCAGTTTAAAGGGGTTAGGTGGGGCTGGCTACACCTTC	CASSLKGLGGAGYTF
-	TRBV7-9	TRBJ2-3	15	-	TGTGCCAGCAGCTTAGGCGCGGTGCGCACAGATACGCAGTATTTT	CASSLGAVRTDTQYF
TRBD2	TRBV10-1	TRBJ2-7	17	-	TGCGCCAGCAGTGAGAGAAGTCCGCGGGAGGCCGCCTACGAGCAGTACTTC	CASSERSPREAAYEQYF
-	TRBV6-5	TRBJ1-6	15	few	TGTGCCAGCAGTTACTCGACGCGGGGGAATTCACCCCTCCACTTT	CASSYSTRGNSPLHF
TRBD2	TRBV23-1	TRBJ2-1	14	once	TGCGCCAGCAGTCAACGGGGGGGCTACTATGAGCAGTTCTTC	CASSQRGGYYEQFF
-	TRBV5-5	TRBJ1-1	13	-	TGTGCCAGTATTACAGGGTCCAACACTGAAGCTTTCTTT	CASITGSNTEAFF
TRBD1	TRBV10-3	TRBJ2-2	15	-	TGTGCCATCAGTGAGGGGGGACAGTTAAGCGGGGAGCTGTTTTTT	CAISEGGQLSGELFF
TRBD1	TRBV7-3	TRBJ2-7	16	-	TGTGCCAGCAGCTTTACGGCGGGACAGGGGGGCAACGAGCAGTACTTC	CASSFTAGQGGNEQYF
-	TRBV27	TRBJ1-5	15	few	TGTGCCAGCAGTCCCGACTTGGTGGAGGGTCAGCCCCAGCATTTT	CASSPDLVEGQPQHF
-	TRBV6-1	TRBJ2-3	14	-	TGTGCCAGCAGCCCGCAAGGGGCCGCGGATACGCAGTATTTT	CASSPQGAADTQYF
TRBD1	TRBV7-9	TRBJ2-2	14	-	TGTGCCAGCAGCATTACAGGGGTCACCGGGGAGCTGTTTTTT	CASSITGVTGELFF
-	TRBV21-1	TRBJ2-7	14	-	TGTGCCAGCAACTTGACGGCGGCTTTCTACGAGCAGTACTTC	CASNLTAAFYEQYF
TRBD1	TRBV27	TRBJ2-7	14	few	TGTGCCAGCAGTTCCCCCGGGACAGGGTATCGGCAGTACTTC	CASSSPGTGYRQYF
-	TRBV4-3	TRBJ2-7	13	-	TGCGCCAGCAGCCAAGAACGGGGATACGAGCAGTACTTC	CASSQERGYEQYF
TRBD2	TRBV5-4	TRBJ2-1	16	-	TGTGCCAGCAGCTCAGGCGGGACTAGAGTCTACAATGAGCAGTTCTTC	CASSSGGTRVYNEQFF
TRBD1	TRBV7-3	TRBJ2-6	15	few	TGTGCCAGCAGTACAGGGGGAATGGGGGCCAACGGCCTGACTTTC	CASSTGGMGANGLTF
-	TRBV7-9	TRBJ2-1	15	-	TGTGCCAGCAGTTCCTCCGGAGGGGGCAGGAATGAGCAGTTCTTC	CASSSSGGGRNEQFF
-	TRBV5-4	TRBJ2-7	13	-	TGTGCCAGCAGCTTGGTGAGCTCCTACGAGCAGTACTTC	CASSLVSSYEQYF
TRBD1	TRBV18	TRBJ1-2	16	-	TGTGCCAGCTCACCACCAGGACAGGGGGATAACTATGGCTACACCTTC	CASSPPGQGDNYGYTF
-	TRBV7-2	TRBJ1-5	15	-	TGTGCCAGCAGCTCCCGGGGGGGAGGCTATCAGCCCCAGCATTTT	CASSSRGGGYQPQHF
TRBD2	TRBV4-1	TRBJ2-2	15	-	TGCGCCAGCAGCCGTAGCGGGACGAACACCGGGGAGCTGTTTTTT	CASSRSGTNTGELFF
TRBD2	TRBV19	TRBJ2-2	12	-	TGTGCCGCGGGGGGGCAAGGCGGGGAGCTGTTTTTT	CAAGGQGGELFF
-	TRBV25-1	TRBJ1-6	14	-	TGTGCCAGCAGTAACAGGGAGGGGAATTCACCCCTCCACTTT	CASSNREGNSPLHF
-	TRBV7-9	TRBJ2-1	15	-	TGTGCCAGCAGCTTAAAGACCAGGGAACACAATGAGCAGTTCTTC	CASSLKTREHNEQFF
-	TRBV23-1	TRBJ1-2	14	-	TGCGCCAGCAGTCAACCAGGACAGTTGTATGGCTACACCTTC	CASSQPGQLYGYTF
TRBD2	TRBV18	TRBJ2-3	17	-	TGTGCCAGCTCACCCCCCTCTAGCGGGAGGTTCCCAGATACGCAGTATTTT	CASSPPSSGRFPDTQYF
-	TRBV7-9	TRBJ2-7	14	-	TGTGCCAGCAGCTTCGGTCAGGGGGAGGACGAGCAGTACTTC	CASSFGQGEDEQYF
TRBD2	TRBV4-1	TRBJ2-7	16	-	TGCGCCAGCAGCCAACCTAGCGGCCCGTCCCCCTACGAGCAGTACTTC	CASSQPSGPSPYEQYF
-	TRBV5-1	TRBJ1-3	14	-	TGCGCCAGCAGCCCCTCGGGCTCTGGAAACACCATATATTTT	CASSPSGSGNTIYF
TRBD1	TRBV2	TRBJ2-4	14	-	TGTGCCAGCAGTGTCGGGACAGGCAAAAACATTCAGTACTTC	CASSVGTGKNIQYF
TRBD1	TRBV18	TRBJ2-1	20	-	TGTGCCAGCTCACCCTACCGACAGGGGGCATTTAGTGGCTCCTACAATGAGCAGTTCTTC	CASSPYRQGAFSGSYNEQFF
-	TRBV5-6	TRBJ2-7	14	-	TGTGCCAGCAGCTTGCCGGGGGGCCATTACGAGCAGTACTTC	CASSLPGGHYEQYF
-	TRBV4-2	TRBJ1-3	15	-	TGTGCCAGCAGCCAAGAATGGTCCCTGGCAAACACCATATATTTT	CASSQEWSLANTIYF
TRBD1	TRBV16	TRBJ1-3	16	-	TGTGCCAGCAGCCCCACTGACAGGGGATCTGGAAACACCATATATTTT	CASSPTDRGSGNTIYF
-	TRBV11-2	TRBJ2-1	15	-	TGTGCCAGCAGCTCGACAGGGACTTCCTACAATGAGCAGTTCTTC	CASSSTGTSYNEQFF
TRBD1	TRBV19	TRBJ2-7	14	-	TGTGCCAGTAGTATAGCCGGGACAGCCCCCGAGCAGTACTTC	CASSIAGTAPEQYF
-	TRBV10-3	TRBJ1-3	16	-	TGTGCCATCAGTGAGTACACGACTTACTCTGGAAACACCATATATTTT	CAISEYTTYSGNTIYF
TRBD2	TRBV11-1	TRBJ2-3	18	-	TGTGCCAGCAGCTCCGGGACTAGAGGAGGGGTTGGCACAGATACGCAGTATTTT	CASSSGTRGGVGTDTQYF
TRBD1	TRBV2	TRBJ1-1	15	-	TGTGCCAGTCAGACAGGGACGAAGGCGAACACTGAAGCTTTCTTT	CASQTGTKANTEAFF
-	TRBV5-5	TRBJ2-3	14	-	TGTGCCAGCAGCTTGACTCTACGCACAGATACGCAGTATTTT	CASSLTLRTDTQYF
-	TRBV2	TRBJ1-1	14	few	TGTGCCAGCAGTGAAGGGGGGGAGCGGACTGAAGCTTTCTTT	CASSEGGERTEAFF
TRBD1	TRBV7-9	TRBJ1-2	15	-	TGTGCCAGCAGCTTCGGGACAGGGCTGCGGGATGGCTACACCTTC	CASSFGTGLRDGYTF
TRBD1	TRBV7-2	TRBJ2-7	14	few	TGTGCCAGCAGCTTATGGGGACAGGGCAACGAGCAGTACTTC	CASSLWGQGNEQYF
-	TRBV5-6	TRBJ1-1	14	-	TGTGCCAGCAACCCGCGGGGCATGAACACTGAAGCTTTCTTT	CASNPRGMNTEAFF
-	TRBV5-6	TRBJ2-5	15	-	TGTGCCAGCAGCTTCGGACAGTATGTACAAGAGACCCAGTACTTC	CASSFGQYVQETQYF
-	TRBV29-1	TRBJ2-7	12	-	TGCAGCGTTGAAGAGCCCCGAGGGGGTAGGGACTTC	CSVEEPRGGRDF
TRBD1	TRBV6-5	TRBJ2-7	12	-	TGTGCCACGCGGCAGGGGGCCGACGAGCAGTACTTC	CATRQGADEQYF
TRBD1	TRBV19	TRBJ1-5	14	-	TGTGCCAGTAGTATCAGGACAGGATTCCAGCCCCAGCATTTT	CASSIRTGFQPQHF
-	TRBV9	TRBJ1-2	15	-	TGTGCCAGCAGCAACCGGGCCAGGGGAATCTATGGCTACACCTTC	CASSNRARGIYGYTF
TRBD2	TRBV27	TRBJ2-7	14	-	TGTGCCAGCACCGACGCGAGGGAGGGCAACGAGCAGTACTTC	CASTDAREGNEQYF